This T cell receptor (beta chain) was sequenced during a study of T cells after yellow fever vaccination. Germline CDR1 ENHRY, CDR2 SYGVKD. The CDR3 has 13 amino acids. V was trimmed by 9 bases and J by 4 bases, leaving 14 bases between them. General study points: The secondary T-cell response peaked on day 5, not day 15, but was weaker. Just a small share of clonotypes turned up in the CD4 compartment as well as the CD8 compartment.

Each CDR3 protein is one row after TCRdb ran MiXCR on the 5' RACE reads. The sample contains 150,000 to 200,000 distinct CDR3 sequences, roughly 8.8% of which appear only once. This clonotype turned up a few times. The target antigen is unknown. V is TRBV10-3 and J is TRBJ2-3; D is possibly TRBD2 (6 bases). The sequence was collected from a man in his late teens or twenties who received the YFV17D yellow fever vaccine. The sequencing here drew on CD8+ T cells sorted from PBMCs, taken 45 days after the yellow fever booster vaccination. CDR3 sequence: CAIGDSTADTQYF. CDR3 DNA: TGTGCCATAGGGGACTCAACAGCAGATACGCAGTATTTT.